Presented here are 13 T cell receptor beta chains from one specimen sequenced in a study of T cell responses to AZD1222 COVID-19 vaccine. The protocol was immunoSEQ multiplex PCR, while the TCRdb copy is restricted to in-frame clones and leaves out a portion. The sample records about 67,000 clones, roughly four fifths being singletons. This material consisted of peripheral blood, taken 28 days after the second AZD1222 dose. These receptors were collected from an adult who received the AZD1222 COVID-19 vaccine.

The genes are TRBV29-1 and TRBJ1-1; a weak D match, TRBD1 (6 bases). The V end lost 7 bases, the J end lost 6 bases, and 21 bases lay between the germline ends. The CDR3 sequence is 14 residues long. CDR1 is SQVTM, CDR2 ANQGSEA, per germline. CDR3 sequence (DNA): TGCAGCGCCGGCCCGGGGGGGGGCGGTCCTGAAGCTTTCTTT. Translation gives CSAGPGGGGPEAFF.

This clone appeared a few times. V gene TRBV7-9 combines with J gene TRBJ2-2, with D unresolved. The CDR3 length is 12 residues. CDR1 is SEHNR, CDR2 FQNEAQ, per germline (reference sequence). The ends were cut back, 5 bases at V and 1 base at J, with 2 bases in the middle. Written as DNA, the CDR3 is TGTGCCAGCAGCGGGAACACCGGGGAGCTGTTTTTT. Amino acid sequence: CASSGNTGELFF.

The genes are TRBV7-2 and TRBJ2-1; 9 positions match TRBD2. V lost 1 base, J lost 2 bases, and 3 bases stayed unmatched. From germline, CDR1 is SGHTA and CDR2 FQGNSA. CDR3 length equals 16 residues. CDR3 DNA: TGTGCCAGCAGCTTAGTAGCGGGGGTCCCCTACAATGAGCAGTTCTTC. This sequence encodes CASSLVAGVPYNEQFF.

In nucleotides, the CDR3 is TGTGCCAGCAGCCAAGATTCGACTAGCGGGGGCTACGAGCAGTACTTC. Translation gives CASSQDSTSGGYEQYF. This sequence joins TRBV4-2 and TRBJ2-7; 12 positions agree with TRBD2. CDR1 is LGHNA and CDR2 is YNFKEQ in the germline V gene. Losses at the gene ends were 0 bases for V and 3 bases for J; bases not matched to a gene: 3. The CDR3 length is 16 residues.

This chain links TRBV4-1 with TRBJ2-2; no reliable D call. The CDR3 has 17 residues. The V end lost 2 bases, the J end lost 1 base, and 14 bases lay between the germline ends. Per the germline V gene, CDR1 is MGHRA and CDR2 is YSYEKL. CDR3 region: CASSQPGRSKNTGELFF. CDR3 DNA sequence: TGCGCCAGCAGCCAACCCGGACGGTCCAAGAACACCGGGGAGCTGTTTTTT.

The rearrangement links TRBV19 to TRBJ2-5, with D perhaps given as TRBD1 or TRBD2 (6 bases each). The V end lost 2 bases, the J end lost 2 bases, and 15 bases lay between the germline ends. The CDR3 spans 16 residues. From germline, CDR1 is LNHDA and CDR2 SQIVND (reference sequence). CDR3 sequence reads: CASSIRRGRQQETQYF. CDR3 nucleotides: TGTGCCAGTAGTATAAGGAGGGGGAGACAGCAAGAGACCCAGTACTTC.

As DNA, the CDR3 is TGCGCCAGCAGCCAAGTTTACGGGTCAACTGAAGCTTTCTTT. Protein: CASSQVYGSTEAFF. This rearrangement joins TRBV4-1 to TRBJ1-1; D is unresolved. V lost 1 base, J lost 5 bases, and 11 bases lay in between. The CDR3 sequence is 14 residues long. The V gene's germline CDR1 is MGHRA and CDR2 YSYEKL.

This clone was seen just once. The rearrangement joins TRBV5-8 to TRBJ1-2; D not resolved. The germline V gene encodes CDR1 SGHTS and CDR2 YDEGEE. V lost 6 bases to trimming and J lost 8 bases, with 20 bases between them. CDR3 length: 14 residues. The CDR3 here is CASIPGRTLEGYTF. The CDR3 DNA sequence: TGTGCCAGCATACCAGGCAGGACGCTTGAAGGCTACACCTTC.

The rearrangement uses TRBV7-2 and TRBJ1-5; D unresolved. The CDR3 is 14 residues long. The V gene's germline CDR1 is SGHTA and CDR2 FQGNSA. Between the trimmed V and J ends, which lost 1 base and 0 bases, there was a span of 4 bases. The CDR3 DNA follows: TGTGCCAGCAGCTTAGGACGTAGCAATCAGCCCCAGCATTTT. It encodes CASSLGRSNQPQHF.

The chain carries TRBV7-2 and TRBJ1-5; 9 positions match TRBD1. CDR1 SGHTA and CDR2 FQGNSA come from the germline V gene. The junction had 3 bases not matched to a gene; V was cut back by 3 bases and J by 3 bases. CDR3 length: 15 residues. CDR3 DNA sequence: TGTGCCAGCAGCTTGGGGACAGGGAACAATCAGCCCCAGCATTTT. Translating it yields CASSLGTGNNQPQHF. Drawing the rest from reference TRBV7-2 and TRBJ1-5, the complete variable domain is GAGVSQSPSNKVTEKGKDVELRCDPISGHTALYWYRQSLGQGLEFLIYFQGNSAPDKSGLPSDRFSAERTGGSVSTLTIQRTQQEDSAVYLCASSLGTGNNQPQHFGDGTRLSIL.

The CDR3 DNA follows: TGTGCCAGCAGTTACTCCCAACAGGGGGCTGTAGAAAAACTGTTTTTT. Encoded protein: CASSYSQQGAVEKLFF. This sequence joins TRBV6-5 and TRBJ1-4; TRBD1 matches at 9 bases. The CDR3 is 16 residues long. Germline loops: CDR1 MNHEY, CDR2 SVGAGI. V lost 0 bases to trimming and J lost 8 bases; unmatched junction nucleotides: 7.

This clone was observed once. V gene TRBV6-2 or TRBV6-3 combines with J gene TRBJ1-5, with D hard to call. In germline, CDR1 is MNHEY, CDR2 SVGEGT. V was trimmed by 5 bases and J by 1 base, leaving 12 bases between them. CDR3 size: 15 residues. For the CDR3, the DNA is TGTGCCAGCAGTCCCCTGCGAGAGAGCAATCAGCCCCAGCATTTT. It specifies CASSPLRESNQPQHF.

The rearrangement uses TRBV29-1 and TRBJ2-3, with unresolved D. CDR1 is SQVTM and CDR2 is ANQGSEA in the germline V gene. The V end lost 0 bases, the J end lost 3 bases, and 10 bases lay between the germline ends. This CDR3 is 14 amino acids long. The DNA for the CDR3 is TGCAGCGTTGAAGATCGTGAGGTAACAGATACGCAGTATTTT. It translates to CSVEDREVTDTQYF.